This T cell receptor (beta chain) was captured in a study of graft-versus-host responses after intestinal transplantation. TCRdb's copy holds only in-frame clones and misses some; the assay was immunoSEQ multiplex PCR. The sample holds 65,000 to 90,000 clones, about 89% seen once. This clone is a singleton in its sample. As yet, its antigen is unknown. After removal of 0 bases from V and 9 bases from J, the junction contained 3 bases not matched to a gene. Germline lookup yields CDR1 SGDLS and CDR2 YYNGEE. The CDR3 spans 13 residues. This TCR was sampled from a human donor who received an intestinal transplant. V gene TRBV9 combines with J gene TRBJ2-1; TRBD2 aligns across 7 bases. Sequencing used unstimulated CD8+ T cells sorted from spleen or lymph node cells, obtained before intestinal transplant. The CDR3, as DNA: TGTGCCAGCAGCGTAGGTGGGAGGGGTGAGCAGTTCTTC. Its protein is CASSVGGRGEQFF.